Below, 22 T cell receptor beta chains from the same sample are listed, as sequenced in a study of blood T cell repertoires in COVID-19. Data came from immunoSEQ multiplex PCR; TCRdb stores just in-frame clones and leaves some out. The sample lists about 270,000 clones; roughly 90% were seen once. Sequences were obtained from PBMCs or T cells enriched from blood (not recorded which). The receptors shown here come from a woman in her forties or fifties who had recovered from COVID-19.

The chain carries TRBV15 and TRBJ2-5, with 7 bases identical to TRBD1. CDR3 size: 15 residues. J lost 3 bases, V lost 2 bases, and 6 bases had no gene match. Germline CDR1 is LNHNV and CDR2 is YYDKDF (reference sequence). CDR3 residues: CATSRPGTAKETQYF. CDR3 nucleotide sequence: TGTGCCACCAGCAGACCCGGGACAGCAAAAGAGACCCAGTACTTC. Combining the CDR3 with reference TRBV15 and TRBJ2-5 gives the whole variable domain DAMVIQNPRYQVTQFGKPVTLSCSQTLNHNVMYWYQQKSSQAPKLLFHYYDKDFNNEADTPDNFQSRRPNTSFCFLDIRSPGLGDTAMYLCATSRPGTAKETQYFGPGTRLLVL.

The V call is TRBV5-5, the J call TRBJ1-2; a weak D match, TRBD1 (5 bases). Germline V gene lookup returns CDR1 SGHKS and CDR2 YYEKEE (reference sequence). The CDR3 spans 19 residues. V was clipped by 2 bases and J by 2 bases, with 25 bases between them. The CDR3: CASSFSTGVADLGNYGYTF. The DNA for the CDR3 is TGTGCCAGCAGCTTCAGCACGGGGGTGGCGGATTTAGGGAACTATGGCTACACCTTC. The whole variable domain, filled in from reference TRBV5-5 and TRBJ1-2, reads DAGVTQSPTHLIKTRGQQVTLRCSPISGHKSVSWYQQVLGQGPQFIFQYYEKEERGRGNFPDRFSARQFPNYSSELNVNALLLGDSALYLCASSFSTGVADLGNYGYTFGSGTRLTVV.

The rearrangement links TRBV7-3 to TRBJ1-1, with 8 positions matching TRBD1. Germline V CDR1 and CDR2: SGHTA, FQGTGA. The CDR3 contains 14 residues. Losses at the gene ends were 5 bases for V and 4 bases for J; bases not matched to a gene: 6. Written as DNA, the CDR3 is TGTGCCAGCAGCCCCGGACAGGGACCCACTGAAGCTTTCTTT. Its protein product is CASSPGQGPTEAFF. Full variable domain (rest looked up from reference TRBV7-3 and TRBJ1-1): GAGVSQTPSNKVTEKGKYVELRCDPISGHTALYWYRQSLGQGPEFLIYFQGTGAADDSGLPNDRFFAVRPEGSVSTLKIQRTERGDSAVYLCASSPGQGPTEAFFGQGTRLTVV.

This clone was counted only a few times. V usage is TRBV11-3 and J usage is TRBJ2-7, with TRBD2 as a possible D gene (6 bases). The CDR3 sequence is 13 residues long. Trimming pared 1 base from V and 5 bases from J, leaving 9 bases between. CDR1 is SGHNT, CDR2 YENEEA, per germline. Written as DNA, the CDR3 is TGTGCCAGCAGCTTAGGCGGGAACCACGAGCAGTACTTC. Protein: CASSLGGNHEQYF.

The V and J genes are TRBV29-1 and TRBJ2-5, with 7 positions matching TRBD2. The CDR3 sequence is 11 residues long. With V trimmed by 7 bases and J by 7 bases, 6 bases remained unmatched. Germline CDR1 and CDR2: SQVTM and ANQGSEA. DNA for the CDR3: TGCAGCGACGAAGAGCGGGGGACCCAGTACTTC. Translation: CSDEERGTQYF.

The chain carries TRBV30 and TRBJ2-1, with TRBD2 matching over 11 bases. The V segment lost 2 bases and the J segment 4 bases; nucleotides outside the gene matches: 7. The CDR3 sequence is 16 residues long. Per germline, CDR1 GTSNPN and CDR2 SVGIG (reference sequence). CDR3 sequence (DNA): TGTGCCTGGAGTAGAGGACTAGCGGGCATTTACAATGAGCAGTTCTTC. It yields the protein CAWSRGLAGIYNEQFF.

The chain links TRBV28 to TRBJ1-3, with D maybe TRBD1 (5 bases). Trimming took off 2 bases at V and 0 bases at J, with 11 bases between the two ends. CDR1 and CDR2 from the germline V gene are MDHEN and SYDVKM. The CDR3 runs 16 residues. Here the CDR3 DNA reads TGTGCCAGCAGTTTAAATCAGGGATCCTCTGGAAACACCATATATTTT. It is translated as CASSLNQGSSGNTIYF.

V is TRBV7-9 and J is TRBJ1-4, with 7 bases identical to TRBD1. There are 16 residues in the CDR3. The trim removed 4 bases at V and 7 bases at J, leaving 12 bases unmatched. CDR1 is SEHNR, CDR2 FQNEAQ, per germline (reference sequence). CDR3 DNA: TGTGCCAGCAGCTCCATATCCAGGGGGTCAGGTGAAAAACTGTTTTTT. The encoded protein is CASSSISRGSGEKLFF. Based on the CDR3 plus reference TRBV7-9 and TRBJ1-4, the full variable domain is DTGVSQNPRHKITKRGQNVTFRCDPISEHNRLYWYRQTLGQGPEFLTYFQNEAQLEKSRLLSDRFSAERPKGSFSTLEIQRTEQGDSAMYLCASSSISRGSGEKLFFGSGTQLSVL.

CDR3 bases: TGTGCCAGCAGCCACGTTCTAGCGGTCGACGAGCAGTACTTC. Amino acids: CASSHVLAVDEQYF. The rearrangement joins TRBV7-8 to TRBJ2-7, with 7 bases that match TRBD2. CDR1 and CDR2 (germline): SGHVS, FQNEAQ. There are 14 residues in the CDR3. V gave up 5 bases and J gave up 5 bases; unmatched junction bases: 9.

J is TRBJ2-7 and V is TRBV27; 10 bases agree with TRBD1. The CDR3 sequence is 15 residues long. Trimming took 8 bases from V and 1 from J; bases not matched to a gene: 8. CDR1 and CDR2 (germline): MNHEY, SMNVEV (reference sequence). CDR3 region: CASRSGTGVSYEQYF. The CDR3 coding sequence is TGTGCCAGCCGCTCCGGGACAGGGGTTTCCTACGAGCAGTACTTC.

This chain uses TRBV19 with TRBJ2-5; 8 bases line up with TRBD1. The CDR3 sequence is 14 residues long. J was trimmed by 4 bases and V by 6 bases; bases with no gene match: 7. Germline V gives CDR1 LNHDA, CDR2 SQIVND (reference sequence). CDR3 bases: TGTGCCAGTAGCGGCGACAGGGGTCGAGAGACCCAGTACTTC. It specifies CASSGDRGRETQYF.

This chain joins TRBV19 and TRBJ2-7, with 10 bases that match TRBD1. CDR3 length: 15 amino acids. The germline gives CDR1 LNHDA, CDR2 SQIVND (reference sequence). V was clipped by 6 bases and J by 2 bases; unmatched bases: 7. The CDR3 is CASRISGTGAYEQYF. In nucleotides, the CDR3 is TGTGCCAGTAGAATATCCGGGACAGGGGCCTACGAGCAGTACTTC.

The gene calls are TRBV27 and TRBJ2-5, with 10 nucleotides matching TRBD2. Germline loops: CDR1 MNHEY, CDR2 SMNVEV (reference sequence). The CDR3 loop spans 12 amino acids. CDR3 DNA sequence: TGTGGGAGCGGGAGGGATGGAGAGACCCAGTACTTC. As protein: CGSGRDGETQYF.

The chain couples TRBV11-2 to TRBJ1-5, with TRBD1 as a possible D gene (5 bases). Germline V gene data show CDR1 as SGHAT and CDR2 as FQNNGV. The CDR3 loop spans 14 amino acids. Trimming stripped 2 bases from V and 7 bases from J, with 12 bases between. The CDR3 here is CASSLWAGRQPQHF. The CDR3 DNA reads TGTGCCAGCAGCTTATGGGCAGGGAGGCAGCCCCAGCATTTT.

CDR3 in amino acids: CASSSTGSSYNEQFF. As DNA, the CDR3 is TGCGCCAGCAGCTCGACAGGGAGCTCCTACAATGAGCAGTTCTTC. V gene TRBV5-1 combines with J gene TRBJ2-1; the match to TRBD1 covers 7 bases. J was trimmed by 0 bases and V by 3 bases; bases with no gene match: 3. CDR3 size: 15 residues. CDR1 and CDR2 from the germline V gene are SGHRS and YFSETQ.

The rearrangement uses TRBV11-3 and TRBJ2-2; 7 nucleotides align to TRBD2. Germline loops: CDR1 SGHNT, CDR2 YENEEA. With V trimmed by 2 bases and J by 7 bases, 13 bases remained unmatched. The CDR3 contains 17 residues. CDR3 coding DNA: TGTGCCAGCAGCTTATCCCGCGGCGGGGGAGCGGTCGGGGAGCTGTTTTTT. It specifies CASSLSRGGGAVGELFF.

This clone was seen a single time. The chain uses TRBV28 and TRBJ2-4; D possibly corresponds to TRBD1 (6 bases). The CDR3 has 15 amino acids. Germline V gene data show CDR1 as MDHEN and CDR2 as SYDVKM. V was cut by 6 bases and J by 1 base, with 13 bases left in between. CDR3 coding DNA: TGTGCCAGCAGACCTTTGCAGGGGGCCAAAAACATTCAGTACTTC. This gives the protein CASRPLQGAKNIQYF.

The chain joins TRBV15 to TRBJ1-2, with a weak D call TRBD1 (6 bases). The germline gives CDR1 LNHNV, CDR2 YYDKDF (reference sequence). The V and J ends lost 3 bases and 2 bases respectively, with 22 bases between them. This CDR3 is built from 18 residues. The CDR3 spells CATSSPRGGNGENYGYTF. DNA for the CDR3: TGTGCCACCAGCAGTCCGAGGGGGGGCAACGGGGAGAACTATGGCTACACCTTC.

V and J are TRBV28 and TRBJ1-6; a weak D match, TRBD1 (6 bases). Germline CDR1 is MDHEN and CDR2 is SYDVKM. V lost 5 bases, J lost 4 bases, and 12 bases lay in between. The CDR3 loop spans 15 amino acids. CDR3 region: CASSGGGTYNSPLHF. DNA of the CDR3: TGTGCCAGCAGTGGGGGGGGCACATATAATTCACCCCTCCACTTT.

The rearrangement links TRBV28 to TRBJ2-1, with D tentatively TRBD1 (7 bases). CDR1 and CDR2 from the germline V gene are MDHEN and SYDVKM. V was shortened by 4 bases and J by 12 bases, with 13 bases between the two germline ends. CDR3 size: 12 residues. Here the CDR3 reads CASSSRGVRQFF. The CDR3, as DNA: TGTGCCAGCAGTTCCAGGGGGGTAAGGCAGTTCTTC.

This clone was recorded a few times. The rearrangement links TRBV30 to TRBJ2-5, with D possibly matching TRBD1 (5 bases). Germline V gene lookup returns CDR1 GTSNPN and CDR2 SVGIG (reference sequence). The length of the CDR3 is 14 residues. Trimming removed 0 bases from V and 4 bases from J, with 12 bases in between. The CDR3 here is CAWSVTAGPETQYF. For the CDR3, the DNA is TGTGCCTGGAGTGTAACGGCAGGGCCAGAGACCCAGTACTTC.

J is TRBJ1-1 and V is TRBV7-2; no clear D. The V end was cut by 6 bases, the J end by 0 bases, with 14 bases between. CDR3 size: 15 residues. The germline V gene encodes CDR1 SGHTA and CDR2 FQGNSA. The CDR3 spells CASRTTRALNTEAFF. Here the CDR3 DNA reads TGTGCCAGCAGGACAACGCGGGCCCTGAACACTGAAGCTTTCTTT.